This T cell receptor (beta chain) was found in a study of metastatic and nonmetastatic thyroid tumors. The wider study: Repertoires of blood and of tissue (tumor or nodule) from malignant and benign thyroid patients were compared. The study, taken as a whole, reports: In both blood and tumor samples, TCR beta diversity was reported significantly higher for malignant than benign nodules.

This clone was observed at least ten times. Its antigen remains unknown. The sample has other DNA sequences that encode this CDR3 too. Germline CDR1 and CDR2: MNHNS and SASEGT. Trimming removed 6 bases from V and 4 bases from J; junction bases left unmatched: 8. This CDR3 spans 15 amino acids. Patients underwent thyroid surgery, and none had received any treatment before it. Per the original methods: In papillary thyroid cancer, a distant-metastasis classifier was built using CDR3 differences across clinicopathological groups. TCRdb reprocessed the PCR reads using MiXCR. The V and J calls follow TCRdb's processing rather than the paper's. This table has over 30,000 clones, about 19% appearing once.

This clonotype originated in a female donor with papillary thyroid cancer or a benign thyroid nodule (not recorded which). Some clones in this sample may be carry-over from other donors' samples. The sequencing sample was made of tumor tissue. J is TRBJ2-7 and V is TRBV6-1, with TRBD1 matching over 11 bases. CDR3 sequence: CASSRGTGGKYEQYF. The CDR3 DNA follows: TGTGCCAGCAGCCGAGGGACAGGGGGAAAATACGAGCAGTACTTC.